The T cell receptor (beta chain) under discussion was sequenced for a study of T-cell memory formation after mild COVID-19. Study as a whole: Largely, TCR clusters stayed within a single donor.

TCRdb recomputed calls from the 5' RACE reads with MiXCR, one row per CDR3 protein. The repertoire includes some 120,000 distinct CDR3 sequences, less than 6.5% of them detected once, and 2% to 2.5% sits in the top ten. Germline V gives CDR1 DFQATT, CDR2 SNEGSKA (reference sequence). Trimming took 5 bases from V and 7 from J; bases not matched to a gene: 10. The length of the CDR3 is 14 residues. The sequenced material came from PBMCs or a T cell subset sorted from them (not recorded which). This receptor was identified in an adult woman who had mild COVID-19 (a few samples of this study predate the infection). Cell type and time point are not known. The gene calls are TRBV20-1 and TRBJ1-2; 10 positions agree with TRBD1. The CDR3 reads CSAGGDRGKFGYTF. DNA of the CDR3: TGCAGTGCTGGCGGGGACAGGGGAAAATTTGGCTACACCTTC.